This TCR beta chain appears in the sequencing data of a study of blood T cell repertoires in COVID-19. This CDR3 has 13 amino acids. CDR1 and CDR2 (germline): MNHEY, SMNVEV (reference sequence). V shed 6 bases, J shed 7 bases, and the junction held 5 bases outside the gene matches. This clone was counted a single time. Sequenced by immunoSEQ multiplex PCR; TCRdb stores in-frame clones only, minus some. In the table there are 250,000 to 300,000 clones, approximately 79% of which are singletons. Sequenced: PBMCs or T cells enriched from blood (not recorded which). The sequence came from a man aged 30 to 39 with acute COVID-19. The chain carries TRBV27 and TRBJ2-3, with TRBD1 identical over 9 bases. In DNA form, the CDR3 reads TGTGCCAGCAGCTGGGGACAGGGATATACGCAGTATTTT. Translated, it gives CASSWGQGYTQYF.